The clone carrying this TCR beta chain was picked up a small number of times. Germline trimming cut 4 bases from V and 5 bases from J; bases unmatched to any gene: 6. The CDR3 contains 15 residues. The germline V gene has CDR1 SGHTS and CDR2 YDEGEE. The data derive from a study of cytomegalovirus exposure and HLA in healthy donors. The PCR was carried out with 60 Vbeta primers and 13 Jbeta primers. Sequenced by immunoSEQ multiplex PCR; TCRdb stores in-frame clones only, minus some. The repertoire holds 90,000 to 95,000 clones, with more than 70% as singletons. Sequencing was performed on PBMCs. The V gene is TRBV5-8, the J gene TRBJ1-5; 10 bases are shared with TRBD1. The clonotype comes from a man aged 18 to 29 in good health and CMV-seronegative. CDR3 region: CASSRSDRGHQPQHF. The CDR3 coding sequence is TGTGCCAGCAGCAGAAGCGACAGGGGGCATCAGCCCCAGCATTTT.